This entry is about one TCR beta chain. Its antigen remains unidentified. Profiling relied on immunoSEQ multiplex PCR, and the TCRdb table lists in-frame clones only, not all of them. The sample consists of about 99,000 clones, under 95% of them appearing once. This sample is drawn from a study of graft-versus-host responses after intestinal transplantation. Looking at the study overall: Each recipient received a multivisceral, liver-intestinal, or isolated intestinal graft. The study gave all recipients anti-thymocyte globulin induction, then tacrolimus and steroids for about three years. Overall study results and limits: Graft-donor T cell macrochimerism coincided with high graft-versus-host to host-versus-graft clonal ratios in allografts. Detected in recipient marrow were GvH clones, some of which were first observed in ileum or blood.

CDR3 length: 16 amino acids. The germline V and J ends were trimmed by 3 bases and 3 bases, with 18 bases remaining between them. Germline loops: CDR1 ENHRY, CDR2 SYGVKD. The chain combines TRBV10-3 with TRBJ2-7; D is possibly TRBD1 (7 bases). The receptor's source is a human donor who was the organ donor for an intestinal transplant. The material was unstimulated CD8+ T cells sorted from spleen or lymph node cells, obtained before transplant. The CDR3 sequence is CAISDGGTEPFYEQYF. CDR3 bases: TGTGCCATCAGTGATGGGGGGACAGAACCCTTCTACGAGCAGTACTTC.